A single sample gave rise to the 3 T cell receptor beta chains below, sequenced in a study of brain T cells in children with intractable seizures (dated by TCRdb to the early 2020s). Library prep was done by the immunoSEQ multiplex PCR assay. TCRdb provides this immuneACCESS table in a form limited to in-frame rearrangements. Some clones are lacking; in checked studies, under half of them reflect an unresolved V gene, and why the rest are absent is not known. The sample data list hundreds of thousands of clones, and about 93% of these were observed just once. 4.5% to 7% of the sample lies in the top ten. The time point label, read with the paper, signifies: blood from clinic visit 5 months post-surgery; TSC patient then seizure free. The sample here was peripheral blood, taken about 5 months after surgery. The receptors shown here come from a boy under two years old with tuberous sclerosis and intractable seizures.

The rearrangement links TRBV29-1 to TRBJ1-2, with TRBD1 as a possible D gene (5 bases). The CDR3 is 13 amino acids. Trimming took 4 bases from V and 8 from J, leaving 17 bases between them. In germline, CDR1 is SQVTM, CDR2 ANQGSEA. DNA for the CDR3: TGCAGCGTTGTGGCGACTCAGGGAGGAGGCTACACCTTC. This gives the protein CSVVATQGGGYTF.

This chain joins TRBV11-2 and TRBJ2-5; TRBD1 matches at 7 bases. The germline V gene has CDR1 SGHAT and CDR2 FQNNGV. Trimming took 4 bases from V and 7 from J; bases not matched to a gene: 6. This CDR3 contains 13 residues. For the CDR3, the DNA is TGTGCCAGCAGCTCTCAGGGGGTGGGGACCCAGTACTTC. Its protein is CASSSQGVGTQYF. Looking up the rest from reference TRBV11-2 and TRBJ2-5 gives the full variable domain: EAGVAQSPRYKIIEKRQSVAFWCNPISGHATLYWYQQILGQGPKLLIQFQNNGVVDDSQLPKDRFSAERLKGVDSTLKIQPAKLEDSAVYLCASSSQGVGTQYFGPGTRLLVL.

This clone was counted between two and nine times. Different DNA sequences within this sample yield the same CDR3. The chain couples TRBV27 to TRBJ2-7; TRBD1 agrees at 7 bases. Germline V gene lookup returns CDR1 MNHEY and CDR2 SMNVEV (reference sequence). Trimming took 4 bases from V and 3 from J; bases not matched to a gene: 0. CDR3 length equals 12 residues. CDR3 DNA: TGTGCCAGCAGTTCAGGGGGCTACGAGCAGTACTTC. Its protein is CASSSGGYEQYF.